This T cell receptor (beta chain) was obtained from a study of T cell responses to AZD1222 COVID-19 vaccine. Findings and caveats of the study: Seropositive at baseline were only a handful of AZD1222 recipients. Researchers took repertoire samples only after the peak T cell response had come.

Concerning this clone: What it recognizes is unknown.

TCRdb keeps only in-frame clones here, not all; method: immunoSEQ multiplex PCR. Among 240,000 or so clones listed, roughly 93% were seen once. This CDR3 contains 13 residues. V was trimmed by 1 base and J by 6 bases, leaving 9 bases between them. From germline, CDR1 is SEHNR and CDR2 FQNEAQ (reference sequence). J is TRBJ1-1 and V is TRBV7-9; D unresolved. The TCR was taken from an adult in good health. This specimen was peripheral blood, taken on day 0 of AZD1222 vaccination. This chain's CDR3 is CASSLGFQAEAFF. CDR3 sequence (DNA): TGTGCCAGCAGCTTAGGATTTCAGGCTGAAGCTTTCTTT. Looking up the rest from reference TRBV7-9 and TRBJ1-1 gives the full variable domain: DTGVSQNPRHKITKRGQNVTFRCDPISEHNRLYWYRQTLGQGPEFLTYFQNEAQLEKSRLLSDRFSAERPKGSFSTLEIQRTEQGDSAMYLCASSLGFQAEAFFGQGTRLTVV.